A selection of T cell receptor beta chains follows, all from one sample in a study of T cells in Graves' hyperthyroidism and ophthalmopathy. One entry per CDR3 protein results from TCRdb running MiXCR on the multiplex PCR reads. In the table there are hundreds of thousands of distinct CDR3 sequences, more than 30% of which are singletons. The sequencing sample was made of blood. The receptors shown here come from a man aged 18-30 years with Graves' hyperthyroidism. The CDR3 runs from the conserved cysteine through the conserved F or W.

j_call: TRBJ1-2; v_call: TRBV15; cdr3_length: 14; cdr3_aa: CATSRAVGPRAHTF
j_call: TRBJ2-5; v_call: TRBV29-1; cdr3_length: 14; cdr3_aa: CSVAPVNPRETQYF
j_call: TRBJ1-2; v_call: TRBV7-8; cdr3_length: 16; cdr3_aa: CASSPSPGRLNYGYTF
j_call: TRBJ1-2; v_call: TRBV5-4; cdr3_length: 14; cdr3_aa: CASSLDPTNYGYTF
j_call: TRBJ1-2; v_call: TRBV16; cdr3_length: 13; cdr3_aa: CASSQSTGAGYTF
j_call: TRBJ1-3; v_call: TRBV12-3/TRBV12-4; cdr3_length: 13; cdr3_aa: CASGPPFGNTIYF
j_call: TRBJ1-5; v_call: TRBV12-3/TRBV12-4; cdr3_length: 15; cdr3_aa: CASSFRGAGNQPQHF
j_call: TRBJ1-5; v_call: TRBV10-3; cdr3_length: 16; cdr3_aa: CASSSQDSTYNQPQHF
j_call: TRBJ1-3; v_call: TRBV10-3; cdr3_length: 15; cdr3_aa: CAAGGIRSSGNTIYF
j_call: TRBJ1-6; v_call: TRBV7-2; cdr3_length: 15; cdr3_aa: CASRQRGMGISPLHF
j_call: TRBJ2-5; v_call: TRBV5-1; cdr3_length: 16; cdr3_aa: CASSTQGGRAEETQYF
j_call: TRBJ2-5; v_call: TRBV5-6; cdr3_length: 11; cdr3_aa: CASSYHETQHF
j_call: TRBJ2-5; v_call: TRBV19; cdr3_length: 11; cdr3_aa: CAEGQQETQYF
j_call: TRBJ1-5; v_call: TRBV19; cdr3_length: 15; cdr3_aa: CASSIAFDIGQPQHF
j_call: TRBJ1-2; v_call: TRBV29-1; cdr3_length: 14; cdr3_aa: CSVELVKGRDGYTF
j_call: TRBJ1-1; v_call: TRBV14; cdr3_length: 16; cdr3_aa: CASSQALLGRDTEAFF
j_call: TRBJ2-7; v_call: TRBV20-1; cdr3_length: 13; cdr3_aa: CSAGQGATHEQYF
j_call: TRBJ2-2; v_call: TRBV7-7; cdr3_length: 18; cdr3_aa: CASSLDPPGHSNTGELFF
j_call: TRBJ2-5; v_call: TRBV19; cdr3_length: 15; cdr3_aa: CASGDRDSVGETQYF
j_call: TRBJ1-2; v_call: TRBV29-1; cdr3_length: 10; cdr3_aa: CSGGGHGYTF
j_call: TRBJ1-1; v_call: TRBV7-6; cdr3_length: 17; cdr3_aa: CASSWARDRTGYTEAFF
j_call: TRBJ2-5; v_call: TRBV9; cdr3_length: 15; cdr3_aa: CASSVGESFQETQYF
j_call: TRBJ1-6; v_call: TRBV4-2; cdr3_length: 16; cdr3_aa: CASSPLGTENNSPLHF
j_call: TRBJ1-1; v_call: TRBV5-1; cdr3_length: 15; cdr3_aa: CASSLGGTANTEAFF
j_call: TRBJ2-2; v_call: TRBV29-1; cdr3_length: 12; cdr3_aa: CSVGVGTGELFF
j_call: TRBJ2-6; v_call: TRBV2; cdr3_length: 15; cdr3_aa: CASSGEGTGANVLTF
j_call: TRBJ1-1; v_call: TRBV2; cdr3_length: 14; cdr3_aa: CASSEVLGRAEAFF
j_call: TRBJ1-1; v_call: TRBV6-5; cdr3_length: 13; cdr3_aa: CASSYQELGGAFF